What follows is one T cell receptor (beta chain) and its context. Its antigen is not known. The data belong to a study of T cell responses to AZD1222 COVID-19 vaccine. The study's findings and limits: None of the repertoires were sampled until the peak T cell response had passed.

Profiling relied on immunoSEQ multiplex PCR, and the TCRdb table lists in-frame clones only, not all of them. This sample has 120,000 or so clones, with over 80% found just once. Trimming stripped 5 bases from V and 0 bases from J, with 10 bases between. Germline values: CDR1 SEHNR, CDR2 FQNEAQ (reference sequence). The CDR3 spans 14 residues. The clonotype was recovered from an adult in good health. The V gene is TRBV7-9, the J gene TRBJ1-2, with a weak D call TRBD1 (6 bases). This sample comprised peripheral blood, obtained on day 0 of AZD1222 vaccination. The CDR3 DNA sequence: TGTGCCAGCAGCAAGGGGGAATCTAACTATGGCTACACCTTC. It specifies CASSKGESNYGYTF.